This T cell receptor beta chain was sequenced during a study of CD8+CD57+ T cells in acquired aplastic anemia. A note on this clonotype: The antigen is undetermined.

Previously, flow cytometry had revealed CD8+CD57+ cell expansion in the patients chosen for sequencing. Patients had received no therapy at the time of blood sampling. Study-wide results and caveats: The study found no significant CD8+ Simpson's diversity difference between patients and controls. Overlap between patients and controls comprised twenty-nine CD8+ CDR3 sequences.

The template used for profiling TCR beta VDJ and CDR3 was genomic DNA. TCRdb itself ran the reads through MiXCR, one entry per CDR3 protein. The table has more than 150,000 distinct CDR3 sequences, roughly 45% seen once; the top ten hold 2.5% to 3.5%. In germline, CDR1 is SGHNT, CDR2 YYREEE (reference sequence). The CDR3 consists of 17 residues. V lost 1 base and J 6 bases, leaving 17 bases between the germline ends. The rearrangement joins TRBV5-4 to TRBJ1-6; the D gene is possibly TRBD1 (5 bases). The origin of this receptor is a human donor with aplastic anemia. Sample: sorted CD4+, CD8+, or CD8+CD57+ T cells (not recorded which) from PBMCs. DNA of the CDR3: TGTGCCAGCAGCTTGCTGCGACCCGTTGGGGGTAATTCACCCCTCCACTTT. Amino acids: CASSLLRPVGGNSPLHF.